This T cell receptor (beta chain) comes out of a study of T-cell memory formation after mild COVID-19. At the level of the study: For the most part, TCR clusters were specific to one donor.

CDR3 length: 13 amino acids. Germline loops: CDR1 MNHEY, CDR2 SVGAGI. The V and J ends lost 1 base and 6 bases respectively, with 8 bases between them. TCRdb called the 5' RACE reads again in MiXCR, with one record for every CDR3 protein. The top ten hold around 7.8% of the sample, which has over 500,000 distinct CDR3 sequences, 15% to 20% seen once. The clonotype was recovered from an adult woman who had mild COVID-19 (a few samples of this study predate the infection). Cell type and time point are not known. The chain combines TRBV6-5 with TRBJ2-3, with no clear D. Source material: PBMCs or a T cell subset sorted from them (not recorded which). CDR3 amino acids: CASSYYRQDTQYF. CDR3 nucleotide sequence: TGTGCCAGCAGTTACTATCGGCAGGATACGCAGTATTTT.